The TCR beta chain described here comes from a study of T-cell reconstitution after alpha-beta-depleted transplantation in children. General study points: Reports say that about two months after transplant, the alpha-beta T cells came out of several hundred graft clones that had expanded. TCRbeta diversity was high at day 60 in some patients (a result of surviving recipient T cells and thymic progenitors). Newly generated T cells supplied most T-cell counts and diversity one year post-transplant.

For TCRbeta, the library was prepared with unique molecular identifiers. TCRdb processed the PCR reads anew with MiXCR; each CDR3 protein has one entry. This repertoire shows over 450,000 distinct CDR3 sequences, about 10% found once; its top ten account for about 2%. The CDR3 is 14 amino acids. Trimming took 3 bases from V and 7 from J, leaving 13 bases between them. The germline V gene encodes CDR1 MNHEY and CDR2 SMNVEV (reference sequence). The table lists this clonotype with many counts. Its antigen remains unknown. The rearrangement joins TRBV27 to TRBJ2-1; a weak D match, TRBD2 (6 bases). This sample comprised PBMCs, obtained before TCRalphabeta/CD19-depleted stem cell transplant. The receptor was derived from a child aged 2-15 years with inherited bone marrow failure, due to receive a stem cell transplant. CDR3 amino acids: CASSLSGAFNEQFF. The CDR3 coding sequence is TGTGCCAGCAGTTTGTCGGGAGCCTTTAATGAGCAGTTCTTC.